This T cell receptor beta chain was captured in a study of metastatic and nonmetastatic thyroid tumors. At the level of the study: It was across blood and tumor or nodule tissue from malignant and benign thyroid patients that repertoires were compared.

In the original analysis: CDR3 differences across clinicopathological groups were used to build a distant-metastasis classifier for papillary thyroid cancer. TCRdb re-processed the PCR reads through MiXCR. The V and J calls follow TCRdb's processing rather than the paper's. The sample lists about 46,000 clones, more than 20% occurring once. Study observations and caveats: Within blood and tumor, benign nodules reportedly had significantly lower TCR beta diversity than malignant thyroid tumors did.

Ahead of thyroid surgery, no patient had received treatment of any kind. This clone was picked up many times. The antigen is undetermined. This sequence originates from a male donor with papillary thyroid cancer or a benign thyroid nodule (not recorded which). Some clones in this sample may be carry-over from other donors' samples. The sequencing sample was made of blood.

CDR3: CASRTTGELFF. The CDR3 DNA reads as TGTGCCAGCAGGACCACCGGGGAGCTGTTTTTT. The rearrangement joins TRBV28 to TRBJ2-2; D gene uncertain. The CDR3 totals 11 residues. V lost 6 bases, J lost 4 bases, and 3 bases lay in between. Germline V gives CDR1 MDHEN, CDR2 SYDVKM.